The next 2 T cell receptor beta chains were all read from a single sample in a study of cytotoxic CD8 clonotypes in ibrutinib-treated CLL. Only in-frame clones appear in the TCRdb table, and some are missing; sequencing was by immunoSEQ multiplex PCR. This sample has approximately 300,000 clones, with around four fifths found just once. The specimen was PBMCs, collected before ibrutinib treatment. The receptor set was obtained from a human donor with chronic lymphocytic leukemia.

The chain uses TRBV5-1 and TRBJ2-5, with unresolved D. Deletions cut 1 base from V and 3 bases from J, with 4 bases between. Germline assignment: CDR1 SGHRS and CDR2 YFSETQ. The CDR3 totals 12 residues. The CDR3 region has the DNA TGCGCCAGCAGCTTGCCCGAAGAGACCCAGTACTTC. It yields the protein CASSLPEETQYF.

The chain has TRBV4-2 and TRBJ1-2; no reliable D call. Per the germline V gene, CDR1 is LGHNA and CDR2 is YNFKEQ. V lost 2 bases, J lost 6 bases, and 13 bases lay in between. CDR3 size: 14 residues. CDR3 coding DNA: TGTGCCAGCAGCCAAACGGGGTTTATGGATGGCTACACCTTC. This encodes CASSQTGFMDGYTF.